This record looks at one TCR beta chain sequence and its context. These data are taken from a study of PD-L1 blockade in urothelial cancer. Time point meaning: peripheral blood 6 weeks after treatment start. The table came from immunoSEQ multiplex PCR; TCRdb's copy has only in-frame clones and leaves some out. The data contain about 130,000 clones, 86% of them seen just once; the ten biggest clones take up roughly 2.3%. The sequence was collected from a man aged 50-59 years with urothelial cancer. Material: PBMCs, obtained around atezolizumab (anti-PD-L1) treatment.

The CDR3 spells CASRRLDSETDTQYF. CDR3 nucleotide sequence: TGTGCCAGTAGAAGACTAGATAGTGAGACAGATACGCAGTATTTT. The chain recombines TRBV19 with TRBJ2-3; D may be TRBD2 (6 bases). The V gene lost 6 bases and the J gene lost 3 bases, with 16 bases spanning the gap. Germline V lookup: CDR1 LNHDA, CDR2 SQIVND (reference sequence). The CDR3 spans 15 residues.